Listed below are T cell receptor beta chains from one sample, sequenced in a study of blood T cell repertoires in COVID-19. Data came from immunoSEQ multiplex PCR; TCRdb stores just in-frame clones and leaves some out. The profile covers 250,000 to 350,000 clones, with 70% to 90% appearing a single time and 7.8% taken by the ten largest. Sequencing used peripheral blood. Receptor source: a woman in her forties or fifties who had recovered from COVID-19. Both conserved end residues are part of each CDR3. D genes are given only for firm matches. Clone sizes are given selectively: once, few, many, or a class where the clone is expanded.

CDR3 DNA: TGTGCCAGCATCATCATGAACACTGAAGCTTTCTTT; CDR3 protein: CASIIMNTEAFF; D gene: -; clone size: -; V gene: TRBV6-5; J gene: TRBJ1-1
CDR3 DNA: TGTGCCAGCAGCTCGGGACTAGGGGACAATGAGCAGTTCTTC; CDR3 protein: CASSSGLGDNEQFF; D gene: TRBD2; clone size: -; V gene: TRBV7-2; J gene: TRBJ2-1
CDR3 DNA: TGTGCCAGCAGTCCGTTAGGGGGCTGGGTCGCTGAAGCTTTCTTT; CDR3 protein: CASSPLGGWVAEAFF; D gene: TRBD1; clone size: -; V gene: TRBV28; J gene: TRBJ1-1
CDR3 DNA: TGTGCCAGCAACCGGGACAGGGGAACCACCGGGGAGCTGTTTTTT; CDR3 protein: CASNRDRGTTGELFF; D gene: TRBD1; clone size: few; V gene: TRBV2; J gene: TRBJ2-2
CDR3 DNA: TGTGCCAGCAGCTTCGCCGGGGGGAGCACAGATACGCAGTATTTT; CDR3 protein: CASSFAGGSTDTQYF; D gene: TRBD2; clone size: -; V gene: TRBV5-6; J gene: TRBJ2-3
CDR3 DNA: TGTGCCAGCAGGGGATATAGCGACACTGAAGCTTTCTTT; CDR3 protein: CASRGYSDTEAFF; D gene: -; clone size: -; V gene: TRBV6-5; J gene: TRBJ1-1
CDR3 DNA: TGTGCCAGCTCACCACAATCAGAAGCTAACTATGGCTACACCTTC; CDR3 protein: CASSPQSEANYGYTF; D gene: -; clone size: once; V gene: TRBV18; J gene: TRBJ1-2
CDR3 DNA: TGTGCCAGCAGCTCTCAGTGGCATGGCTACACCTTC; CDR3 protein: CASSSQWHGYTF; D gene: -; clone size: -; V gene: TRBV5-6; J gene: TRBJ1-2
CDR3 DNA: TGTGCCAGTAGTAAAGACAGGGTTACTGAAGCTTTCTTT; CDR3 protein: CASSKDRVTEAFF; D gene: TRBD1; clone size: -; V gene: TRBV19; J gene: TRBJ1-1
CDR3 DNA: TGTGCCATCAGTCAGGGGGGTTTCTACGAGCAGTACTTC; CDR3 protein: CAISQGGFYEQYF; D gene: -; clone size: -; V gene: TRBV10-3; J gene: TRBJ2-7